The text below deals with one T cell receptor (beta chain). This entry belongs to a study of blood T cells in healthy people across ages. Trimming stripped 5 bases from V and 1 base from J, with 15 bases between. CDR1 and CDR2 (germline): MNHEY, SMNVEV (reference sequence). CDR3 length equals 16 residues. A second roughly 6 to 11 cycle PCR used barcoded and J-beta primers. TCRdb analysed the 5' RACE reads with MiXCR anew, one entry per CDR3 protein. The repertoire holds more than 650,000 distinct CDR3 sequences, with 20% to 30% as singletons. Another study also made use of these data, one on T cells of mothers and their children.

This TCR came from a boy under 18 in good health. The genes are TRBV27 and TRBJ2-4; the D gene is possibly TRBD1 (6 bases). Sequenced input: blood. The CDR3 is CASSPHPQGAKNIQYF. The CDR3 bases are TGTGCCAGCAGTCCCCATCCTCAGGGGGCCAAAAACATTCAGTACTTC.